This T cell receptor beta chain emerged from a study of post-analysis software for immune sequencing data. Across the whole study: Patients had relapsing-remitting, secondary progressive or progressive-relapsing multiple sclerosis; some lacked subtype. Study-level points and caveats: Controls significantly exceeded multiple sclerosis patients in normalized Chao1 diversity. Included in a set of five TRBV segments more frequent in patients than controls were TRBV5-6, TRBV5-1 and TRBV20-1. By F measure, samples from a shared preparation batch strongly co-clustered.

Concerning this clonotype itself: Its target is not known.

The CDR3 is 15 amino acids. V gave up 2 bases and J gave up 4 bases, with 12 bases separating them. The germline V gene encodes CDR1 LGHNA and CDR2 YSLEER. The authors incorporated unique molecular identifiers into the TCR beta cDNA libraries. Yield was roughly 500,000 cDNA molecules from about 0.94 to 9.7 million T cells. TCRdb independently ran MiXCR on the PCR reads; one entry per CDR3 protein. Of around 770,000 distinct CDR3 sequences in the sample, 35% to 55% were seen once. The sequence was collected from a girl aged 5 to 17 with multiple sclerosis. Sequencing was done on a sample of blood. The rearrangement uses TRBV4-3 and TRBJ2-1, with D maybe TRBD2 (6 bases). CDR3 coding DNA: TGCGCCAGCAGCCAATGGCTAGCGAGTTACAATGAGCAGTTCTTC. Translated, it gives CASSQWLASYNEQFF.